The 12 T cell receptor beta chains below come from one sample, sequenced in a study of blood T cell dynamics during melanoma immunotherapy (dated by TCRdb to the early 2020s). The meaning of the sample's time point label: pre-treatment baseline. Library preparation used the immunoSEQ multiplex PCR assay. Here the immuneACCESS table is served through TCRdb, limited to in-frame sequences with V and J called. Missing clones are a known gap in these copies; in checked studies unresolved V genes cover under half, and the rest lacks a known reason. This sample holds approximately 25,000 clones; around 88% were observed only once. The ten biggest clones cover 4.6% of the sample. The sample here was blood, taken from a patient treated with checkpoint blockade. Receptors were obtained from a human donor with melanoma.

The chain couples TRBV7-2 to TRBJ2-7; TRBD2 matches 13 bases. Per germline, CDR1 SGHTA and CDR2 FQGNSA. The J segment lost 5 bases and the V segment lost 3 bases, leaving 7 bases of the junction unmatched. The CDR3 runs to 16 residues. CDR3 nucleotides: TGTGCCAGCAGCTTCAGCGTCGGACTAGCGGGAGACGAGCAGTACTTC. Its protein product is CASSFSVGLAGDEQYF.

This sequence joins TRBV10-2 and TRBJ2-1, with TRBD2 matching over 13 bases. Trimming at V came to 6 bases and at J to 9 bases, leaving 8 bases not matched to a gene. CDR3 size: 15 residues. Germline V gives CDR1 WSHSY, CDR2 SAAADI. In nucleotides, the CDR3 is TGCGCCAGCAGCCCACTAGCGGGAGGGCCGATTGAGCAGTTCTTC. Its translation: CASSPLAGGPIEQFF.

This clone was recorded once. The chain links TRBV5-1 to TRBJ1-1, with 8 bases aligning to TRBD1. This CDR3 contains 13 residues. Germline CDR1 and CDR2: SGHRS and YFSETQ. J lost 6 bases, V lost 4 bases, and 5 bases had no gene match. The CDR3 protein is CASSRRQGSEAFF. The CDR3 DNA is TGCGCCAGCAGCAGGCGACAGGGGTCTGAAGCTTTCTTT. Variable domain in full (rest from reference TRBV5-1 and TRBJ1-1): KAGVTQTPRYLIKTRGQQVTLSCSPISGHRSVSWYQQTPGQGLQFLFEYFSETQRNKGNFPGRFSGRQFSNSRSEMNVSTLELGDSALYLCASSRRQGSEAFFGQGTRLTVV.

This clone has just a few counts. CDR3 protein: CASSLGSGGPGNTIYF. The DNA for the CDR3 is TGCGCCAGCAGCTTAGGGTCCGGGGGCCCGGGAAACACCATATATTTT. The rearrangement uses TRBV5-1 and TRBJ1-3, with TRBD1 as a possible D gene (6 bases). Germline V gene data show CDR1 as SGHRS and CDR2 as YFSETQ. Trimming took 2 bases from V and 4 from J, leaving 16 bases between them. CDR3 length: 16 residues.

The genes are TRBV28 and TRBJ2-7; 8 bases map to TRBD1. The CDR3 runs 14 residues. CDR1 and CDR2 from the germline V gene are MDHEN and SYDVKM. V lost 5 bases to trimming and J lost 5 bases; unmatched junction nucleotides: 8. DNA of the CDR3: TGTGCCAGCAGTCTTACAGGGGGTGGCGACGAGCAGTACTTC. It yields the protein CASSLTGGGDEQYF.

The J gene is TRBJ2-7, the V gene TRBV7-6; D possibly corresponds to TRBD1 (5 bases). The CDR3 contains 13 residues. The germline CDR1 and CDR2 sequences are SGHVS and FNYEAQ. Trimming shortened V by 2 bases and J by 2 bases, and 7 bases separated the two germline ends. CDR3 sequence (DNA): TGTGCCAGCAGCTTAACAGGCCCCTACGAGCAGTACTTC. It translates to CASSLTGPYEQYF.

The CDR3 nucleotides read TGTGCCAGCGGGCTGGGACAGGCCTACGAGCAGTACTTC. Translation: CASGLGQAYEQYF. The chain carries TRBV2 and TRBJ2-7, with 8 bases lining up with TRBD1. This CDR3 is built from 13 residues. Germline lookup yields CDR1 SNHLY and CDR2 FYNNEI. The ends lost 8 bases at V and 2 bases at J; junction bases unmatched: 5.

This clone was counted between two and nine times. The CDR3: CASSLSPFQRYGYTF. The CDR3, as DNA: TGCGCCAGCAGCTTGTCGCCCTTCCAACGCTATGGCTACACCTTC. This chain links TRBV5-1 with TRBJ1-2; no definite D call. The germline gives CDR1 SGHRS, CDR2 YFSETQ. V lost 1 base and J 4 bases, leaving 14 bases between the germline ends. CDR3 length equals 15 residues.

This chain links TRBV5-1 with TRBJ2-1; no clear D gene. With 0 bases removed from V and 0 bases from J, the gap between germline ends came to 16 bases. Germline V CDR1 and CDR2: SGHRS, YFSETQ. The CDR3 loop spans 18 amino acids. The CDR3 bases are TGCGCCAGCAGCTTGGCGGGTGTACTACCGAGCTCCTACAATGAGCAGTTCTTC. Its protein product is CASSLAGVLPSSYNEQFF.

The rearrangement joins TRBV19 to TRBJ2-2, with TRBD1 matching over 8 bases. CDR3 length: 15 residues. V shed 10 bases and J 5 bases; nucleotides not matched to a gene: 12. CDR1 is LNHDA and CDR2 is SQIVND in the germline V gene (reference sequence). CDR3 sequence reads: CATQKTGGKTGELFF. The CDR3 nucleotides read TGTGCCACCCAAAAAACAGGGGGTAAAACCGGGGAGCTGTTTTTT.

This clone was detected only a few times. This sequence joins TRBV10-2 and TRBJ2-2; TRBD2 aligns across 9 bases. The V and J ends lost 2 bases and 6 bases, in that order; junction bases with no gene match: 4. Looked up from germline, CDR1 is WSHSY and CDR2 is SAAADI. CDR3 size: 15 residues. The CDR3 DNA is TGCGCCAGCAGTGAGAGGACTAGCGCCCCCGGGGAGCTGTTTTTT. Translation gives CASSERTSAPGELFF.

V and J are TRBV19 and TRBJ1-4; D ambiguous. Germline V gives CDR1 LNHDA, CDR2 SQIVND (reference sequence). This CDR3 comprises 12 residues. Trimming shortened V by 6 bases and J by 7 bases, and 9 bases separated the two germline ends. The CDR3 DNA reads TGTGCCAGTAGAAAAGCGGGTGAAAAACTGTTTTTT. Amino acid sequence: CASRKAGEKLFF.